The text below deals with one T cell receptor (beta chain). The record originates from a study of T cell changes during pregnancy in multiple sclerosis. Sequencing was performed with immunoSEQ multiplex PCR; in TCRdb, only in-frame clones are kept and a portion is missing. The sample records around 80,000 clones, roughly 94% being singletons. Per the germline V gene, CDR1 is MDHEN and CDR2 is SYDVKM. V lost 5 bases to trimming and J lost 7 bases; unmatched junction nucleotides: 5. This CDR3 is built from 14 residues. V gene TRBV28 combines with J gene TRBJ1-4, with 9 bases that match TRBD1. Here the sequenced sample was peripheral blood, taken before pregnancy. The sequence came from a female donor with multiple sclerosis, enrolled in a pregnancy study. CDR3 in DNA: TGTGCCAGCAGTCTGGGACAGGGAGTTGAAAAACTGTTTTTT. Amino acids: CASSLGQGVEKLFF.